Listed below are T cell receptor beta chains from one sample, sequenced in a study of OX40 agonist ivuxolimab in advanced cancers. TCRdb's table, derived via immunoSEQ multiplex PCR, lists solely in-frame clones and lacks some. The sample comprises 40,000 to 50,000 clones, around 89% of which are singletons, and about 10% rests with the top ten. The source material was CD4+ or CD8+ T cells sorted from blood, sampled in a trial of the OX40 agonist ivuxolimab. The receptor set was obtained from an adult with an advanced solid tumor such as melanoma, head and neck, liver or kidney cancer. The CDR3 runs from the conserved cysteine through the conserved F or W. A D gene is named only where the DNA matches it firmly. The size entry is marked missing in some rows and otherwise reads once, few, many or a size class.

>.|.|TRBV30|12|TRBJ2-2
CAWNGNTGELFF
TGTGCCTGGAACGGCAACACCGGGGAGCTGTTTTTT
>.|.|TRBV6-5|15|TRBJ1-6
CASSRSRGPGSPLHF
TGTGCCAGCAGCCGCTCCAGGGGCCCGGGTTCACCCCTCCACTTT
>.|.|TRBV6-4|12|TRBJ2-7
CASSAYAWEQYF
TGTGCCAGCAGTGCTTACGCATGGGAGCAGTACTTC
>.|.|TRBV4-3|16|TRBJ2-1
CASSQSSVPTYNEQFF
TGCGCCAGCAGCCAATCTAGCGTTCCTACCTACAATGAGCAGTTCTTC
>.|.|TRBV9|18|TRBJ1-2
CASSTRRGPSSQDDGYTF
TGTGCCAGCAGCACCCGACGGGGGCCCTCTTCACAGGATGATGGCTACACCTTC
>.|.|TRBV19|14|TRBJ2-1
CASRTGFTYNEQFF
TGTGCCAGCCGAACAGGGTTCACCTACAATGAGCAGTTCTTC
>once|.|TRBV5-6|15|TRBJ2-7
CASSPALSSSYEQYF
TGTGCCAGCAGCCCGGCATTAAGTAGCTCCTACGAGCAGTACTTC
>.|.|TRBV4-2|14|TRBJ1-1
CASSQGRSGTEAFF
TGTGCCAGCAGCCAAGGCAGGTCGGGCACTGAAGCTTTCTTT
>.|TRBD2|TRBV5-1|15|TRBJ2-1
CASSPTSGAYNEQFF
TGCGCCAGCAGCCCCACTAGCGGGGCTTACAATGAGCAGTTCTTC
>.|.|TRBV14|15|TRBJ2-1
CASSQGRSSYNEQFF
TGTGCCAGCAGCCAAGGGCGGAGCTCCTACAATGAGCAGTTCTTC
>few|.|TRBV30|11|TRBJ1-3
CAWRLGNTIYF
TGTGCCTGGAGGCTCGGGAACACCATATATTTT
>.|TRBD1|TRBV13|17|TRBJ2-2
CASSLNTGELNTGELFF
TGTGCCAGCAGCCTTAATACAGGGGAACTAAACACCGGGGAGCTGTTTTTT
>.|TRBD2|TRBV15|20|TRBJ2-3
CATSRDVLGLAGPSTDTQYF
TGTGCCACCAGCAGAGATGTATTGGGACTAGCGGGGCCTAGCACAGATACGCAGTATTTT
>.|.|TRBV28|15|TRBJ2-1
CASSLYGEFGHEQFF
TGTGCCAGCAGTTTATACGGGGAGTTCGGTCATGAGCAGTTCTTC
>.|TRBD2|TRBV11-2|15|TRBJ2-3
CASSLGLVSTDTQYF
TGTGCCAGCAGCCTGGGACTAGTTAGCACAGATACGCAGTATTTT
>.|.|TRBV5-8|16|TRBJ1-2
CASSLDQEAPIGGYTF
TGTGCCAGCAGCTTGGATCAGGAGGCTCCAATCGGGGGCTACACCTTC
>.|.|TRBV29-1|15|TRBJ2-5
CSVGALTGPRETQYF
TGCAGCGTTGGGGCCCTTACCGGGCCCAGAGAGACCCAGTACTTC
>.|.|TRBV10-2|15|TRBJ2-7
CASSESSTGSYEQYF
TGCGCCAGCAGTGAGAGCTCCACGGGCTCCTACGAGCAGTACTTC
>.|TRBD1|TRBV5-6|14|TRBJ2-7
CASSPGQGIYEQYF
TGTGCCAGCAGCCCGGGACAGGGTATTTACGAGCAGTACTTC
>.|TRBD1|TRBV13|18|TRBJ2-7
CASSSNGDRETVSYEQYF
TGTGCCAGCAGCTCTAACGGGGACAGGGAAACCGTCTCCTACGAGCAGTACTTC
>.|.|TRBV2|15|TRBJ1-6
CASIGEMTYNSPLHF
TGTGCCAGCATAGGGGAGATGACCTATAATTCACCCCTCCACTTT
>.|.|TRBV2|15|TRBJ1-3
CASSEGGGSGNTIYF
TGTGCCAGCAGTGAAGGAGGGGGCTCTGGAAACACCATATATTTT
>.|.|TRBV13|13|TRBJ2-7
CASSHAGGYEQYF
TGTGCCAGCAGCCACGCCGGGGGATACGAGCAGTACTTC
>.|.|TRBV28|17|TRBJ2-7
CASSPPQWTSYSYEQYF
TGTGCCAGCAGTCCTCCCCAATGGACAAGTTACTCCTACGAGCAGTACTTC
>.|.|TRBV28|9|TRBJ2-7
CATGYEQYF
TGTGCCACAGGCTACGAGCAGTACTTC
>.|.|TRBV7-2|13|TRBJ2-7
CASSLDRSYEQYF
TGTGCCAGCAGCTTAGACAGGAGCTACGAGCAGTACTTC
>.|TRBD1|TRBV27|15|TRBJ2-7
CASSHGQGGAYEQYF
TGTGCCAGCAGCCACGGACAGGGTGGCGCCTACGAGCAGTACTTC
>.|.|TRBV6-5|13|TRBJ2-5
CASSYAGWETQYF
TGTGCCAGCAGTTACGCAGGGTGGGAGACCCAGTACTTC
>few|.|TRBV9|16|TRBJ2-5
CASSAGGGWVGETQYF
TGTGCCAGCAGCGCTGGGGGGGGCTGGGTTGGAGAGACCCAGTACTTC
>.|.|TRBV28|14|TRBJ2-5
CASSSDSAQETQYF
TGTGCCAGCAGTTCGGACAGCGCCCAAGAGACCCAGTACTTC
>.|TRBD1|TRBV7-6|17|TRBJ2-2
CASSVEAGQGAGGELFF
TGTGCCAGCAGCGTAGAAGCCGGACAGGGTGCGGGCGGGGAGCTGTTTTTT
>.|.|TRBV5-1|14|TRBJ2-7
CASSSLSREYEQYF
TGCGCCAGCAGCTCGCTATCAAGGGAGTACGAGCAGTACTTC
>.|TRBD1|TRBV7-8|15|TRBJ2-7
CASSSGTGVAYEQYF
TGTGCCAGCAGCTCAGGGACAGGGGTTGCCTACGAGCAGTACTTC
>.|TRBD1|TRBV28|15|TRBJ1-2
CASSTDRDEGYGYTF
TGTGCCAGCAGTACTGACAGGGACGAGGGCTATGGCTACACCTTC
>.|TRBD1|TRBV19|19|TRBJ1-5
CASSKSGTALPYSNQPQHF
TGTGCCAGTAGTAAATCCGGGACAGCGCTACCCTATAGCAATCAGCCCCAGCATTTT